This T cell receptor (beta chain) comes out of a study of blood T cell repertoires in COVID-19. Study-level information: The analysed material was cDNA or gDNA that came from T cells, B-cell-depleted T cells, or PBMCs.

Profiling relied on immunoSEQ multiplex PCR, and the TCRdb table lists in-frame clones only, not all of them. This table holds 87,000 or so clones, around 87% found once. The CDR3 covers 15 residues. Germline CDR1 is MNHEY and CDR2 is SVGAGI. Deletions cut 7 bases from V and 0 bases from J, with 14 bases between. The sample taken for sequencing was peripheral blood. The sequence came from a woman of 80 years or more with acute or convalescent COVID-19. This sequence joins TRBV6-5 and TRBJ2-3; D gene uncertain. The DNA for the CDR3 is TGTGCCAGCAAGATCCGCCAGACTAGCACAGATACGCAGTATTTT. Protein: CASKIRQTSTDTQYF.